This T cell receptor (beta chain) was recorded in a study of blood T cell repertoires in COVID-19. Overall study context: Spain, Italy and the United States supplied samples that represented acute and convalescent COVID-19. PBMCs, B-cell-depleted T cells, or T cells were the source of the cDNA or gDNA that made up the material.

TCRdb's copy holds only in-frame clones and misses some; the assay was immunoSEQ multiplex PCR. The sample holds 200,000 to 250,000 clones, 84% seen once. As for this clone: The same CDR3 also results from other DNA sequences found in this sample.

Deletions cut 0 bases from V and 7 bases from J, with 14 bases between. This CDR3 region has 15 residues. Germline values: CDR1 SGHRS, CDR2 YFSETQ. The material sequenced was peripheral blood. This rearrangement joins TRBV5-1 to TRBJ1-5; no firm D call. This sequence was found in a woman between 55 and 75 years old who had recovered from COVID-19. DNA of the CDR3: TGCGCCAGCAGCTTGGTTGGGTCCCCGGGACAGCCCCAGCATTTT. Its translation is CASSLVGSPGQPQHF.